A selection of T cell receptor beta chains follows, all from one sample in a study of blood T cell repertoires in COVID-19. Sequencing used immunoSEQ multiplex PCR; TCRdb keeps in-frame clones, though not all of them. The sample has about 160,000 clones; 80% to 90% are singletons. Sequences were obtained from peripheral blood. The receptors come from a woman in her fifties or sixties with COVID-19, enrolled during active disease. CDR3s leave out the opening cysteine and the closing phenylalanine or tryptophan. D genes are given only for firm matches. Rows give clone size only sometimes, using once, few, many, or a class for an expanded clone.

j_gene: TRBJ2-1; d_gene: .; v_gene: TRBV7-8; abundance: once; CDR3aa: ASSSGHYNEQF
j_gene: TRBJ1-4; d_gene: TRBD1; v_gene: TRBV2; abundance: few; CDR3aa: ASRDRGEYQKLF
j_gene: TRBJ1-2; d_gene: .; v_gene: TRBV7-2; abundance: .; CDR3aa: ASSSGVNYGYT
j_gene: TRBJ2-3; d_gene: .; v_gene: TRBV30; abundance: .; CDR3aa: ALSGGEGTDTQY
j_gene: TRBJ1-4; d_gene: TRBD1; v_gene: TRBV6-5; abundance: once; CDR3aa: ASRPNRGNEKLF
j_gene: TRBJ1-6; d_gene: TRBD1; v_gene: TRBV30; abundance: .; CDR3aa: ARSTGGSPLH
j_gene: TRBJ2-7; d_gene: .; v_gene: TRBV7-9; abundance: .; CDR3aa: ASRETGYEQY
j_gene: TRBJ2-1; d_gene: TRBD1; v_gene: TRBV7-3; abundance: .; CDR3aa: ASSFRDRELF
j_gene: TRBJ2-3; d_gene: TRBD1; v_gene: TRBV4-2; abundance: .; CDR3aa: ASSRLSQGGLGTDTQY
j_gene: TRBJ1-2; d_gene: .; v_gene: TRBV6-6; abundance: .; CDR3aa: ASSLRDTGYT
j_gene: TRBJ1-1; d_gene: TRBD1; v_gene: TRBV5-6; abundance: once; CDR3aa: ASSQDRGRMNTEAF
j_gene: TRBJ2-7; d_gene: TRBD2; v_gene: TRBV5-1; abundance: .; CDR3aa: ASSLNGAVLSGGDKYQQY
j_gene: TRBJ1-4; d_gene: TRBD1; v_gene: TRBV2; abundance: .; CDR3aa: AGVGGQGIQKLF
j_gene: TRBJ1-1; d_gene: TRBD1; v_gene: TRBV13; abundance: .; CDR3aa: ASSLGDRAEAF
j_gene: TRBJ1-1; d_gene: .; v_gene: TRBV11-2; abundance: few; CDR3aa: ASREQATNTEAF
j_gene: TRBJ1-3; d_gene: TRBD1; v_gene: TRBV28; abundance: .; CDR3aa: ASSSGQAFSLGNTIY
j_gene: TRBJ2-3; d_gene: TRBD2; v_gene: TRBV2; abundance: .; CDR3aa: ASSSTSGGVY